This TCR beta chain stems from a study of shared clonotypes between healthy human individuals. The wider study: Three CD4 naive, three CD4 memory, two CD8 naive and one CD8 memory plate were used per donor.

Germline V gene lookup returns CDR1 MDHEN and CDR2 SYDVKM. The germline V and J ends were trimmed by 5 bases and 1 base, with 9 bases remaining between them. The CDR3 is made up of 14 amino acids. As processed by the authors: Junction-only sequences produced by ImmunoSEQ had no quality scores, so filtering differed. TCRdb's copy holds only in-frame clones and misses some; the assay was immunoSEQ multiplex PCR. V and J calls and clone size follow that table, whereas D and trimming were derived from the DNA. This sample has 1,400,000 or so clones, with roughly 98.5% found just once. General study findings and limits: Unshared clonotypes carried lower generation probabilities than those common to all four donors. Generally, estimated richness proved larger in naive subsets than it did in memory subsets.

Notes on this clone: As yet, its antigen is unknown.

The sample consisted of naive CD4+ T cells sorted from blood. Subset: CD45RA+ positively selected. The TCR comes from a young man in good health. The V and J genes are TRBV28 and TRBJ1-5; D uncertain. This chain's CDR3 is CASSRDWSNQPQHF. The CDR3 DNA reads TGTGCCAGCAGTCGTGACTGGAGCAATCAGCCCCAGCATTTT.